These 5 T cell receptor beta chains came from one sample sequenced in a study of T cell responses to AZD1222 COVID-19 vaccine. Profiling relied on immunoSEQ multiplex PCR, and the TCRdb table lists in-frame clones only, not all of them. The table includes some 120,000 clones, approximately 85% detected once. The starting material was peripheral blood, obtained on day 0 of MenACWY control vaccination. Every receptor here comes from an adult in good health.

The CDR3, as DNA: TGCGCCAGCAGCTTGGGGATAGGTTTCGCCGGGGAGCTGTTTTTT. This sequence encodes CASSLGIGFAGELFF. This chain uses TRBV5-1 with TRBJ2-2; D uncertain. CDR1 SGHRS and CDR2 YFSETQ come from the germline V gene. V was cut by 0 bases and J by 6 bases, with 12 bases left in between. The CDR3 has 15 amino acids.

The V gene is TRBV19, the J gene TRBJ2-2, with D unresolved. Trimming left V 1 base short and J 3 bases short, with 9 bases between. Germline CDR1 LNHDA, CDR2 SQIVND (reference sequence). The CDR3 has 15 amino acids. CDR3 DNA sequence: TGTGCCAGTAGTATAGGGGGTTTGGACACCGGGGAGCTGTTTTTT. Its protein is CASSIGGLDTGELFF.

This clone was seen more than once but under ten times. Other DNA sequences in this sample translate to the same CDR3. In nucleotides, the CDR3 is TGTGCCAGCAGTTGGGGTTCATACGAGCAGTACTTC. Amino acids: CASSWGSYEQYF. J is TRBJ2-7 and V is TRBV12-3 or TRBV12-4; D not resolved. The CDR3 contains 12 residues. V shed 4 bases and J shed 4 bases, with 8 bases lying between them.

The rearrangement uses TRBV4-3 and TRBJ1-1; D remains unclear. In germline, CDR1 is LGHNA, CDR2 YSLEER. Trimming left V 3 bases short and J 2 bases short, with 10 bases between. This CDR3 is built from 14 residues. The CDR3 protein is CASSQYVENTEAFF. Written as DNA, the CDR3 is TGCGCCAGCAGCCAGTACGTAGAAAACACTGAAGCTTTCTTT.

J is TRBJ1-2 and V is TRBV9, with D tentatively TRBD1 (5 bases). This CDR3 region has 12 residues. V lost 7 bases and J 5 bases, leaving 12 bases between the germline ends. CDR1 is SGDLS and CDR2 is YYNGEE in the germline V gene. The CDR3 nucleotides are TGTGCCAGCTCCGGAGGGGTATATGGCTACACCTTC. Its protein product is CASSGGVYGYTF.